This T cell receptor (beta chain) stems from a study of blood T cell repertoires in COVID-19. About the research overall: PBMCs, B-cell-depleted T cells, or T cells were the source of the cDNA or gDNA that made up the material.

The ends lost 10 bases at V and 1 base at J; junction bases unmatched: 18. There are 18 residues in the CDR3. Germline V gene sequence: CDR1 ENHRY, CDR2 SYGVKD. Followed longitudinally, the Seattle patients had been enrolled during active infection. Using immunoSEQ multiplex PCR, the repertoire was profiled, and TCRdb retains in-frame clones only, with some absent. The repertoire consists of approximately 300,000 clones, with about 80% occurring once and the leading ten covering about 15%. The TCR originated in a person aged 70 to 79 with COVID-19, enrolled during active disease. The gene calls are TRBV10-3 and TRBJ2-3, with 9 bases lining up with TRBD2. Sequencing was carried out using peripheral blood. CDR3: CATRPGLAGQVGTDTQYF. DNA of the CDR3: TGTGCCACACGACCGGGACTAGCAGGTCAGGTCGGCACAGATACGCAGTATTTT.